Reported below is one T cell receptor (beta chain). Its antigen is not known. Time point of the sample: newly diagnosed GD, antithyroid drugs for less than 3 months. TCR sequences were obtained from RNA taken from PBMCs. For TCR beta, libraries came from iRepertoire HTBI primers and Arm-PCR of CDR3 regions. TCRdb reanalysed the multiplex PCR reads using MiXCR and keeps one entry per CDR3 protein. This table holds around 400,000 distinct CDR3 sequences, 15% found once. The data stem from a study of regulatory T cells in long-lasting Graves disease. Study findings and constraints: Because few samples were included, accuracy may have been lower.

Another study also made use of these data, one on T cells in Graves' hyperthyroidism and ophthalmopathy.

The sequence was obtained from a woman in her 40s with Graves disease. The sequencing here drew on peripheral blood mononuclear cells (PBMCs), taken at new diagnosis, from a patient treated with antithyroid drugs.

The CDR3 here is CASSLAADRSNQPQHF. CDR3 in DNA: TGTGCCAGCAGCTTAGCGGCAGATAGAAGCAATCAGCCCCAGCATTTT. The chain is built from TRBV7-2 and TRBJ1-5, with D hard to call. This CDR3 comprises 16 residues. V was trimmed by 0 bases and J by 1 base, leaving 10 bases between them. Per the germline V gene, CDR1 is SGHTA and CDR2 is FQGNSA. The variable domain in full, completed from reference TRBV7-2 and TRBJ1-5, reads GAGVSQSPSNKVTEKGKDVELRCDPISGHTALYWYRQSLGQGLEFLIYFQGNSAPDKSGLPSDRFSAERTGGSVSTLTIQRTQQEDSAVYLCASSLAADRSNQPQHFGDGTRLSIL.